By sample share, the clone carrying this T cell receptor (beta chain) is medium-sized. The antigen remains unidentified. The data originate from a study of PD-L1 blockade in urothelial cancer. For the study at large: Blood gave a median about 140,000 T cells. Whole-study findings and limits: Pretreatment peripheral blood TCR clonality that fell below the median predicted better survival among the patients studied.

Stated time point: pretreatment peripheral blood. The templates were synthetic TCR analogs, and they were spiked into each PCR. TCRdb's table, derived via immunoSEQ multiplex PCR, lists solely in-frame clones and lacks some. The sample carries approximately 45,000 clones, more than 75% recorded once. There are 16 residues in the CDR3. Losses at the gene ends were 5 bases for V and 2 bases for J; bases not matched to a gene: 5. Germline CDR1 and CDR2: LNHDA and SQIVND (reference sequence). The J gene is TRBJ2-6, the V gene TRBV19; 8 nucleotides line up with TRBD1. Sequencing used PBMCs, obtained around atezolizumab (anti-PD-L1) treatment. This receptor was taken from a man aged 45-65 years with urothelial cancer. The CDR3 sequence: CASSGQGGTGANVLTF. CDR3 bases: TGTGCCAGTAGTGGACAGGGAGGAACTGGGGCCAACGTCCTGACTTTC.